Following are 31 T cell receptor beta chains from one sample sequenced in a study of blood T cell repertoires in COVID-19. Produced via immunoSEQ multiplex PCR; TCRdb's table is partial and in-frame only. Among around 180,000 clones listed, approximately 84% were seen once. The sample comprised PBMCs or T cells enriched from blood (not recorded which). Every receptor here comes from a man aged 45-60 years who had recovered from COVID-19.

The genes are TRBV2 and TRBJ2-2; D gene unclear. With 6 bases removed from V and 4 bases from J, the gap between germline ends came to 9 bases. The germline V gene encodes CDR1 SNHLY and CDR2 FYNNEI. The CDR3 loop spans 13 amino acids. CDR3 coding DNA: TGTGCCAGCAGGGGTGACATCACCGGGGAGCTGTTTTTT. Its protein is CASRGDITGELFF.

The V and J genes are TRBV7-2 and TRBJ2-1, with 9 nucleotides matching TRBD2. This CDR3 has 17 amino acids. Germline values: CDR1 SGHTA, CDR2 FQGNSA. J gave up 4 bases and V 6 bases, and 13 bases lay outside the gene matches. In nucleotides, the CDR3 is TGTGCCAGCAGTAGGAGGGCTATAGCGGGGGTGTACAATGAGCAGTTCTTC. Its translation is CASSRRAIAGVYNEQFF.

The chain combines TRBV2 with TRBJ1-2; TRBD1 matches at 7 bases. After removal of 8 bases from V and 2 bases from J, the junction contained 14 bases not matched to a gene. The CDR3 is 16 amino acids. Germline V CDR1 and CDR2: SNHLY, FYNNEI. The CDR3 DNA reads TGTGCCAGCCTCCTTACAGGGGACGCGGTAAACTATGGCTACACCTTC. Its protein is CASLLTGDAVNYGYTF.

The chain recombines TRBV7-3 with TRBJ1-5; TRBD1 agrees at 8 bases. Germline-derived CDR1 and CDR2 are SGHTA and FQGTGA. After removal of 10 bases from V and 0 bases from J, the junction contained 29 bases not matched to a gene. The CDR3 runs to 22 residues. The CDR3 protein is CATSTSGCDTAKDRASNQPQHF. The CDR3 nucleotides are TGTGCCACTTCCACTTCGGGGTGTGATACGGCGAAGGACAGGGCTAGCAATCAGCCCCAGCATTTT.

The sample holds a few counts of this clone. The CDR3 spells CASSHPGQGLTATNEKLFF. CDR3 nucleotides: TGTGCCAGCAGCCACCCAGGGCAGGGTCTCACCGCAACTAATGAAAAACTGTTTTTT. The rearrangement joins TRBV7-8 to TRBJ1-4, with D perhaps matching TRBD1 (5 bases). Germline V CDR1 and CDR2: SGHVS, FQNEAQ. The CDR3 runs 19 residues. The V end was cut by 5 bases, the J end by 0 bases, with 22 bases between.

This chain links TRBV10-2 with TRBJ1-5; the match to TRBD1 covers 7 bases. This CDR3 is built from 17 residues. Germline V gives CDR1 WSHSY, CDR2 SAAADI. The V and J ends lost 2 bases and 5 bases, in that order; junction bases with no gene match: 12. The CDR3 reads CASSEAPTGLGHQPQHF. CDR3 nucleotides: TGCGCCAGCAGTGAGGCCCCGACAGGGCTCGGGCATCAGCCCCAGCATTTT.

The rearrangement joins TRBV11-1 to TRBJ2-6; TRBD1 might be the D (5 bases). Germline V gives CDR1 SGHAT, CDR2 FQDESV (reference sequence). V was clipped by 3 bases and J by 0 bases, with 6 bases between them. The CDR3 consists of 15 residues. CDR3 sequence: CASSFRASGANVLTF. The CDR3 nucleotides read TGTGCCAGCAGCTTCAGGGCCTCTGGGGCCAACGTCCTGACTTTC. Supplemented by reference TRBV11-1 and TRBJ2-6, the full variable domain reads EAEVAQSPRYKITEKSQAVAFWCDPISGHATLYWYRQILGQGPELLVQFQDESVVDDSQLPKDRFSAERLKGVDSTLKIQPAELGDSAMYLCASSFRASGANVLTFGAGSRLTVL.

The rearrangement uses TRBV3-1 (or the pseudogene TRBV3-2) and TRBJ1-3; TRBD1 aligns across 7 bases. The germline gives CDR1 LGHDT, CDR2 YNNKEL (reference sequence). V gave up 3 bases and J gave up 0 bases; unmatched junction bases: 5. This CDR3 is built from 16 residues. The CDR3 DNA is TGTGCCAGCAGCCACAGGGGACAGAGCTCTGGAAACACCATATATTTT. The encoded protein is CASSHRGQSSGNTIYF.

This clone appeared a few times. V and J are TRBV6-1 and TRBJ1-3; possibly TRBD1 for D (5 bases). Trimming took off 4 bases at V and 3 bases at J, with 16 bases between the two ends. CDR1 and CDR2 (germline): MNHNS, SASEGT. The CDR3 contains 16 residues. CDR3 nucleotide sequence: TGTGCCAGCAGTGGCCTGGGATGGGGCGATGGAAACACCATATATTTT. This gives the protein CASSGLGWGDGNTIYF.

The chain links TRBV2 to TRBJ2-5, with unresolved D. The CDR3 covers 12 residues. V lost 9 bases and J 3 bases, leaving 11 bases between the germline ends. Per germline, CDR1 SNHLY and CDR2 FYNNEI. The CDR3 loop reads CASNRDKETQYF. The DNA for the CDR3 is TGTGCCAGTAACAGAGACAAAGAGACCCAGTACTTC. The full variable domain, its missing parts supplied by reference TRBV2 and TRBJ2-5, is EPEVTQTPSHQVTQMGQEVILRCVPISNHLYFYWYRQILGQKVEFLVSFYNNEISEKSEIFDDQFSVERPDGSNFTLKIRSTKLEDSAMYFCASNRDKETQYFGPGTRLLVL.

Notes on this clone: Distinct nucleotide sequences in the sample also encode this CDR3. The chain uses TRBV5-4 and TRBJ1-1, with 8 positions matching TRBD1. V lost 3 bases and J lost 2; bases outside the gene matches: 3. This CDR3 is built from 14 residues. The germline V gene encodes CDR1 SGHNT and CDR2 YYREEE (reference sequence). The CDR3 is CASSWGTGNTEAFF. CDR3 sequence (DNA): TGTGCCAGCAGCTGGGGGACAGGTAACACTGAAGCTTTCTTT.

V and J are TRBV5-1 and TRBJ1-2, with a weak D call TRBD1 (6 bases). There are 15 residues in the CDR3. Germline CDR1 reads SGHRS; CDR2 reads YFSETQ. V lost 1 base and J 2 bases, leaving 12 bases between the germline ends. The CDR3 is CASSLLYRDNYGYTF. The CDR3 region has the DNA TGCGCCAGCAGCTTGCTCTACAGGGACAACTATGGCTACACCTTC.

The chain employs TRBV9 and TRBJ2-1; 8 bases are a match to TRBD1. Germline CDR1 SGDLS, CDR2 YYNGEE. This CDR3 comprises 17 residues. Unmatched junction bases numbered 11, after V lost 2 bases and J lost 4 bases. CDR3 coding DNA: TGTGCCAGCAGCGTGCTGCCCGGACAGGGCGGTTACAATGAGCAGTTCTTC. It encodes CASSVLPGQGGYNEQFF.

The chain couples TRBV7-2 to TRBJ2-4; TRBD2 matches at 9 bases. The CDR3 extends over 15 amino acids. The germline V gene has CDR1 SGHTA and CDR2 FQGNSA. V was clipped by 2 bases and J by 12 bases; unmatched bases: 11. The CDR3 sequence: CASSLSMGRGGRQYF. In DNA form, the CDR3 reads TGTGCCAGCAGCTTAAGTATGGGGCGGGGGGGCCGTCAGTACTTC.

J is TRBJ2-1 and V is TRBV5-4; D is ambiguous. Trimming took off 4 bases at V and 9 bases at J, with 11 bases between the two ends. This CDR3 is 12 amino acids long. Germline V lookup: CDR1 SGHNT, CDR2 YYREEE (reference sequence). The CDR3 region is CASSSSNSEQFF. For the CDR3, the DNA is TGTGCCAGCAGCAGTTCCAATAGTGAGCAGTTCTTC.

V gene TRBV7-9 combines with J gene TRBJ2-1, with 7 bases that match TRBD1. Germline V CDR1 and CDR2: SEHNR, FQNEAQ (reference sequence). With 1 base clipped from V and 5 bases from J, the junction kept 14 bases outside the gene matches. This CDR3 has 18 amino acids. In DNA form, the CDR3 reads TGTGCCAGCAGCTTAGGGGACAGAAAAACCCCTATAAACAATGAGCAGTTCTTC. It encodes CASSLGDRKTPINNEQFF.

CDR3 bases: TGTGCCAGCAGGGAGGACAGGAATGAAAAACTGTTTTTT. This gives the protein CASREDRNEKLFF. The chain is built from TRBV21-1 and TRBJ1-4; the table's D call, TRBD1, was not checked against the DNA. TRBV21-1 has pseudogene status. The CDR3 covers 13 residues.

This clone was found a few times. The rearrangement uses TRBV18 and TRBJ2-7; TRBD1 matches at 8 bases. The CDR3 is 14 amino acids. V lost 2 bases, J lost 2 bases, and 2 bases stayed unmatched. Germline V lookup: CDR1 KGHSH, CDR2 LQKENI. CDR3 protein: CASSPSRGPYEQYF. The CDR3, as DNA: TGTGCCAGCTCACCAAGCAGGGGGCCCTACGAGCAGTACTTC.

This clone is a singleton in its sample. The chain uses TRBV28 and TRBJ2-3; a weak D match, TRBD1 (5 bases). The germline gives CDR1 MDHEN, CDR2 SYDVKM. This CDR3 spans 12 amino acids. V was cut by 6 bases and J by 7 bases, with 11 bases left in between. The CDR3 spells CASSQTEHTQYF. CDR3 DNA: TGTGCCAGCAGCCAGACAGAGCATACGCAGTATTTT.

The chain recombines TRBV28 with TRBJ1-2, with 10 bases fitting TRBD1. Trimming removed 5 bases from V and 8 bases from J; junction bases left unmatched: 11. The germline V gene has CDR1 MDHEN and CDR2 SYDVKM. The CDR3 is made up of 15 amino acids. CDR3: CASSRSGTGDGGYTF. The CDR3 DNA reads as TGTGCCAGCAGTCGGTCTGGGACAGGGGATGGCGGCTACACCTTC.

Only a few counts were recorded for this clone. This chain uses TRBV6-2 or TRBV6-3 with TRBJ2-6; no definite D call. The CDR3 loop spans 16 amino acids. Trimming pared 5 bases from V and 0 bases from J, leaving 11 bases between. The germline gives CDR1 MNHEY, CDR2 SVGEGT. CDR3 region: CASSHPGNSGANVLTF. CDR3 nucleotide sequence: TGTGCCAGCAGTCACCCAGGTAACTCTGGGGCCAACGTCCTGACTTTC.

Concerning this clone: The sample holds other DNA sequences that translate to the same CDR3. The chain recombines TRBV9 with TRBJ1-6, with 8 bases matching TRBD1. The CDR3 has 15 residues. In germline, CDR1 is SGDLS, CDR2 YYNGEE. V lost 0 bases to trimming and J lost 9 bases; unmatched junction nucleotides: 5. CDR3 in DNA: TGTGCCAGCAGCGTAGGGCAGGGGGCTGGTTCACCCCTCCACTTT. Its protein is CASSVGQGAGSPLHF.

V and J are TRBV29-1 and TRBJ2-3; tentatively, D is TRBD1 (6 bases). The germline V gene has CDR1 SQVTM and CDR2 ANQGSEA. Trimming removed 4 bases at V and 2 bases at J, with 16 bases between. The CDR3 is 15 residues long. This CDR3 reads CSVALPGHHTDTQYF. For the CDR3, the DNA is TGCAGCGTTGCTTTGCCGGGACACCACACAGATACGCAGTATTTT.

This clone was detected only a few times. The chain uses TRBV24-1 and TRBJ1-5; D ambiguous. Germline assignment: CDR1 KGHDR and CDR2 SFDVKD. The CDR3 spans 15 residues. With 3 bases removed from V and 5 bases from J, the gap between germline ends came to 13 bases. CDR3 DNA sequence: TGTGCCACCAGTGATAGCCCCGGCGGGGATCAGCCCCAGCATTTT. Residues: CATSDSPGGDQPQHF.

This chain connects TRBV10-3 to TRBJ2-1; 9 nucleotides match TRBD1. The CDR3 has 13 residues. Trimming at V came to 8 bases and at J to 8 bases, leaving 7 bases not matched to a gene. The germline CDR1 and CDR2 sequences are ENHRY and SYGVKD. The CDR3 region has the DNA TGTGCCATCCGGGACAGGGTGCCCGATGAGCAGTTCTTC. It yields the protein CAIRDRVPDEQFF.

The genes are TRBV10-1 and TRBJ2-1; tentative D call: TRBD1 (6 bases). V was shortened by 0 bases and J by 11 bases, with 17 bases between the two germline ends. CDR1 is WNHNN and CDR2 is SYGVQD in the germline V gene (reference sequence). This CDR3 has 15 amino acids. CDR3 residues: CASSESKAGVGQQFF. In nucleotides, the CDR3 is TGCGCCAGCAGTGAGTCGAAGGCAGGGGTGGGTCAGCAGTTCTTC.

The V and J genes are TRBV5-1 and TRBJ2-7, with TRBD1 matching over 10 bases. V dropped 2 bases and J dropped 4; count of bases not matched to a gene: 6. Germline-derived CDR1 and CDR2 are SGHRS and YFSETQ. This CDR3 region has 15 residues. This chain's CDR3 is CASSFGTGAPYEQYF. As DNA, the CDR3 is TGCGCCAGCAGCTTTGGGACAGGGGCCCCATACGAGCAGTACTTC.

Here the CDR3 reads CASSLRGGRGRSDEQYF. In DNA form, the CDR3 reads TGTGCCAGCAGCTTAAGAGGGGGCAGGGGGCGTTCTGACGAGCAGTACTTC. The genes are TRBV7-3 and TRBJ2-7; 8 positions match TRBD1. Looked up from germline, CDR1 is SGHTA and CDR2 is FQGTGA. The CDR3 is 17 residues long. V lost 1 base to trimming and J lost 5 bases; unmatched junction nucleotides: 13. The complete variable domain, with remaining parts taken from reference TRBV7-3 and TRBJ2-7, reads GAGVSQTPSNKVTEKGKYVELRCDPISGHTALYWYRQSLGQGPEFLIYFQGTGAADDSGLPNDRFFAVRPEGSVSTLKIQRTERGDSAVYLCASSLRGGRGRSDEQYFGPGTRLTVT.

The rearrangement uses TRBV6-5 and TRBJ2-5, with a possible D match to TRBD2 (6 bases). Trimming left V 7 bases short and J 1 base short, with 13 bases between. Germline lookup yields CDR1 MNHEY and CDR2 SVGAGI. The CDR3 totals 14 residues. CDR3 in amino acids: CASKAGGAQETQYF. Written as DNA, the CDR3 is TGTGCCAGCAAAGCGGGCGGGGCCCAAGAGACCCAGTACTTC.

The V and J genes are TRBV5-6 and TRBJ1-4; 8 bases are a match to TRBD1. Trimming cost V 4 bases and J 5 bases; bases outside gene matches: 13. Germline V lookup: CDR1 SGHDT, CDR2 YYEEEE. CDR3 length: 17 residues. CDR3 protein: CASSRDANRGVNEKLFF. As DNA, the CDR3 is TGTGCCAGCAGCCGTGACGCGAACAGGGGGGTCAATGAAAAACTGTTTTTT.

The V and J genes are TRBV7-9 and TRBJ1-3; maybe TRBD1 (5 bases). The CDR3 contains 19 residues. The germline CDR1 and CDR2 sequences are SEHNR and FQNEAQ (reference sequence). Trimming shortened V by 1 base and J by 0 bases, and 19 bases separated the two germline ends. The CDR3 protein is CASSLVSSPGLLSGNTIYF. In DNA, the CDR3 is TGTGCCAGCAGCTTAGTATCCTCTCCGGGACTCCTCTCTGGAAACACCATATATTTT. The full variable domain, in which reference TRBV7-9 and TRBJ1-3 provide the parts outside the CDR3, is DTGVSQNPRHKITKRGQNVTFRCDPISEHNRLYWYRQTLGQGPEFLTYFQNEAQLEKSRLLSDRFSAERPKGSFSTLEIQRTEQGDSAMYLCASSLVSSPGLLSGNTIYFGEGSWLTVV.